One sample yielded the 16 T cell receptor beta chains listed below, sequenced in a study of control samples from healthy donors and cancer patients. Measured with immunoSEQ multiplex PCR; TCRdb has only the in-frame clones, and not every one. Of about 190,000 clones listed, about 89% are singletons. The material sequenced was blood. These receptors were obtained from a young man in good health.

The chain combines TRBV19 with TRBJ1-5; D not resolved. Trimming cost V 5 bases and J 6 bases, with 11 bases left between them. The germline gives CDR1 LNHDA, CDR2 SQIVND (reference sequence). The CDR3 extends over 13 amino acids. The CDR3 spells CASSAGVGQPQHF. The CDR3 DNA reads TGTGCCAGTAGTGCTGGGGTGGGTCAGCCCCAGCATTTT. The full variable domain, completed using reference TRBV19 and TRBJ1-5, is DGGITQSPKYLFRKEGQNVTLSCEQNLNHDAMYWYRQDPGQGLRLIYYSQIVNDFQKGDIAEGYSVSREKKESFPLTVTSAQKNPTAFYLCASSAGVGQPQHFGDGTRLSIL.

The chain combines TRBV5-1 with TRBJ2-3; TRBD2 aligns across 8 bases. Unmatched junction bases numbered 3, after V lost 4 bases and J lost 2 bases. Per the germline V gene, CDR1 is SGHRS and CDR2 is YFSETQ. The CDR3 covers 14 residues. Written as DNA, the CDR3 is TGCGCCAGCAGCCTCGGGGGGGACACAGATACGCAGTATTTT. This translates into CASSLGGDTDTQYF.

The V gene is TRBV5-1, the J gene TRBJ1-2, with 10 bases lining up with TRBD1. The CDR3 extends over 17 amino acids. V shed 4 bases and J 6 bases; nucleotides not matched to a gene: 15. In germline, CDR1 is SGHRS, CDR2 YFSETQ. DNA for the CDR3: TGCGCCAGCAGCACTTTACATGGACAGGGGGGAGGTGATGGCTACACCTTC. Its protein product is CASSTLHGQGGGDGYTF.

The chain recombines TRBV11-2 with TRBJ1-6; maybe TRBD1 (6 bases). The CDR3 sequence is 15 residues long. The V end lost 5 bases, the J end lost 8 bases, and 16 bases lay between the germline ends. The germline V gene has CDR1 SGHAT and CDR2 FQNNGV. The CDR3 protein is CASSINPGQHSPLHF. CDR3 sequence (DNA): TGTGCCAGCAGCATTAACCCCGGACAGCATTCACCCCTCCACTTT.

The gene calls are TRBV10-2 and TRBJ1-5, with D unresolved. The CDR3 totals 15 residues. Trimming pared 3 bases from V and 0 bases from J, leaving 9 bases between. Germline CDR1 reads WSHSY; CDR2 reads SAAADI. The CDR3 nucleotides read TGCGCCAGCAGTGATGGATTCTATAGCAATCAGCCCCAGCATTTT. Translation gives CASSDGFYSNQPQHF.

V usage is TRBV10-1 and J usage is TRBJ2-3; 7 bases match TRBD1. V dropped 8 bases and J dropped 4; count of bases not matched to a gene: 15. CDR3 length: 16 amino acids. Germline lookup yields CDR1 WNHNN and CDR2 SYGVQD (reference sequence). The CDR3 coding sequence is TGCGCCAGCGGAAGAGGGAACAGGGGACGTCCAGATACGCAGTATTTT. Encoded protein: CASGRGNRGRPDTQYF.

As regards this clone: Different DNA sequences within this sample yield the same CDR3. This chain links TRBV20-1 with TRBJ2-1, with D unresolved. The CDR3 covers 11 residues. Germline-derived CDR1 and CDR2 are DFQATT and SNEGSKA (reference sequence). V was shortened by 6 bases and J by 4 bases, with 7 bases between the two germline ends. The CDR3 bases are TGCAGTGCCACCAGTTACAATGAGCAGTTCTTC. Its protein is CSATSYNEQFF.

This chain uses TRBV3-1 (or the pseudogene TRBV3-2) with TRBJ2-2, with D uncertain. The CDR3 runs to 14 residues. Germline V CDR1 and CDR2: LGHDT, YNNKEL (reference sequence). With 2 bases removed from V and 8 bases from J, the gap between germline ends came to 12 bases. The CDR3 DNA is TGTGCCAGCAGCCAATCATCTGCGTCAGGGGAGCTGTTTTTT. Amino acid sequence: CASSQSSASGELFF.

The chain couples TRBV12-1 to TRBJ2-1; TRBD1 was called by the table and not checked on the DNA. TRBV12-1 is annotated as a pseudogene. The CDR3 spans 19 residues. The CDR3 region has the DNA TGTGCCAGCAGCTTTGGAGACAGGGGATCCCTGAGCTCCTACAATGAGCAGTTCTTC. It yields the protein CASSFGDRGSLSSYNEQFF.

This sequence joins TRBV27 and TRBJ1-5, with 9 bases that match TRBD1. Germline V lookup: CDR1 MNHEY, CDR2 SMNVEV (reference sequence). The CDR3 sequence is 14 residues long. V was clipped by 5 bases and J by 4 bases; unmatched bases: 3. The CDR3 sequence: CASSPGTGNQPQHF. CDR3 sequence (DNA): TGTGCCAGCAGTCCAGGGACAGGGAATCAGCCCCAGCATTTT.

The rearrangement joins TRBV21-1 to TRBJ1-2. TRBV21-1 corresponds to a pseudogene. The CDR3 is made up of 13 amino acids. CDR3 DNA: TGTGCCACCTCAAGTGGGGGACCAGGGGGCTACACCTTC. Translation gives CATSSGGPGGYTF.

The CDR3 is CASSLDHSGSLREQYF. The CDR3 region has the DNA TGTGCCAGCAGCTTAGATCACTCAGGTTCCCTTAGGGAGCAGTACTTC. The chain is built from TRBV7-9 and TRBJ2-7; D call uncertain. Looked up from germline, CDR1 is SEHNR and CDR2 is FQNEAQ (reference sequence). The ends were cut back, 1 base at V and 7 bases at J, with 20 bases in the middle. There are 16 residues in the CDR3.

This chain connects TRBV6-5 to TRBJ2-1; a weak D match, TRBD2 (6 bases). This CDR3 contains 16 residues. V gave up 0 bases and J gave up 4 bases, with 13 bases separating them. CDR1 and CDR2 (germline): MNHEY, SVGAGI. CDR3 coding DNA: TGTGCCAGCAGTTACTCGGGGGGTCCCCCGTACAATGAGCAGTTCTTC. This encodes CASSYSGGPPYNEQFF.

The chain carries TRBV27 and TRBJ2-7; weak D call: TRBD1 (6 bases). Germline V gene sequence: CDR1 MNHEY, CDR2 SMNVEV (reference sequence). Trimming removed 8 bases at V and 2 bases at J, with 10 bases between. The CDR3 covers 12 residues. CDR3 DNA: TGTGCCAGCCGGACAGCCGCCTACGAGCAGTACTTC. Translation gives CASRTAAYEQYF.

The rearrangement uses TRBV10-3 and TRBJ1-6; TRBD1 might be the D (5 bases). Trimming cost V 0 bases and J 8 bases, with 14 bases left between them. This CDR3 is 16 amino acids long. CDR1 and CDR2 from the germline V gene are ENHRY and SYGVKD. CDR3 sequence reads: CAISESPGRADSPLHF. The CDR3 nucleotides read TGTGCCATCAGTGAGTCCCCAGGGAGGGCAGATTCACCCCTCCACTTT.

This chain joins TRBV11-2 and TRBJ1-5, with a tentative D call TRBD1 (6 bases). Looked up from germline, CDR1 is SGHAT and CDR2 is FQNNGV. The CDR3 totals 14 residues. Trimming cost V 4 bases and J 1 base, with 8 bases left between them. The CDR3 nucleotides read TGTGCCAGCAGCTGGGACATCAGCAATCAGCCCCAGCATTTT. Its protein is CASSWDISNQPQHF.